Here is one T cell receptor (beta chain) with its context. Its antigen is undetermined. The sample has other DNA sequences that encode this CDR3 too. The data were taken from a study of shared clonotypes between healthy human individuals. Study-level points and caveats: Naive CD4 clonotypes overlapped across a handful of donors at roughly 5%. Blood was the sole source, and tissue repertoires probably differ. A generally larger estimated richness was seen in naive subsets than in memory subsets.

The J segment lost 4 bases and the V segment lost 3 bases, leaving 3 bases of the junction unmatched. This CDR3 is 13 amino acids long. Germline-derived CDR1 and CDR2 are ENHRY and SYGVKD. The repertoire was sequenced with immunoSEQ multiplex PCR; TCRdb's copy has only in-frame clones and lacks some. The table has hundreds of thousands of clones, about three quarters seen once. The sequencing input was memory CD4+ T cells sorted from blood. Described subset: CD45RA-negative fraction. The source of this sequence is a woman in her twenties or thirties in good health. The gene calls are TRBV10-3 and TRBJ2-7, with 7 bases aligning to TRBD1. This CDR3 reads CAISERQGYEQYF. The CDR3 DNA reads as TGTGCCATCAGTGAACGACAGGGTTACGAGCAGTACTTC.